This passage covers 17 T cell receptor beta chains from one sample sequenced in a study of shared clonotypes between healthy human individuals. Using immunoSEQ multiplex PCR, the repertoire was profiled, and TCRdb retains in-frame clones only, with some absent. The sample has about 1.5 million clones; 98% are singletons. The sequenced material came from naive CD4+ T cells sorted from blood. Specified subset: CD45RA+ positively selected. All receptors derive from a man aged 25-45 years in good health.

The CDR3 nucleotides read TGTGCCAGCAACCCCGGTGGGGATACGCAGTATTTT. Its translation is CASNPGGDTQYF. The chain recombines TRBV28 with TRBJ2-3; D not resolved. V lost 7 bases to trimming and J lost 6 bases, with 11 bases between them. CDR3 size: 12 residues. CDR1 and CDR2 (germline): MDHEN, SYDVKM.

V and J are TRBV7-2 and TRBJ2-4; 7 nucleotides line up with TRBD1. V lost 4 bases and J lost 2; bases outside the gene matches: 17. This CDR3 has 19 residues. Germline V lookup: CDR1 SGHTA, CDR2 FQGNSA. Here the CDR3 DNA reads TGTGCCAGCAGCTCGGGCCTATACAGGGGCGCGTTTTCCAAAAACATTCAGTACTTC. It translates to CASSSGLYRGAFSKNIQYF.

The genes are TRBV2 and TRBJ2-1, with 7 nucleotides matching TRBD2. After removal of 3 bases from V and 3 bases from J, the junction contained 5 bases not matched to a gene. Germline V CDR1 and CDR2: SNHLY, FYNNEI. The CDR3 sequence is 15 residues long. DNA for the CDR3: TGTGCCAGCAGTGAGGTAAGCGGGATCTACAATGAGCAGTTCTTC. It encodes CASSEVSGIYNEQFF.

The V gene is TRBV29-1, the J gene TRBJ2-1; 8 bases line up with TRBD2. Losses at the gene ends were 7 bases for V and 6 bases for J; bases not matched to a gene: 8. This CDR3 has 13 amino acids. From germline, CDR1 is SQVTM and CDR2 ANQGSEA. Written as DNA, the CDR3 is TGCAGCGGGGGCAGCGGGAGTCGCAATGAGCAGTTCTTC. This sequence encodes CSGGSGSRNEQFF.

The chain has TRBV7-6 and TRBJ2-3, with 8 bases aligning to TRBD1. Germline V gene lookup returns CDR1 SGHVS and CDR2 FNYEAQ. The trim removed 5 bases at V and 8 bases at J, leaving 6 bases unmatched. The CDR3 runs to 13 residues. The CDR3 DNA sequence: TGTGCCAGCAGCCCGGGACAGGCGACTACGCAGTATTTT. This encodes CASSPGQATTQYF.

This chain joins TRBV2 and TRBJ2-3; D remains unclear. The CDR3 totals 11 residues. Between the trimmed V and J ends, which lost 5 bases and 11 bases, there was a span of 11 bases. Per the germline V gene, CDR1 is SNHLY and CDR2 is FYNNEI. CDR3 in amino acids: CASSYRLGQYF. The CDR3 DNA follows: TGTGCCAGCAGTTATCGGTTGGGGCAGTATTTT.

This chain connects TRBV2 to TRBJ2-7; no definite D call. The V and J ends lost 7 bases and 2 bases respectively, with 21 bases between them. This CDR3 is built from 16 residues. In germline, CDR1 is SNHLY, CDR2 FYNNEI. For the CDR3, the DNA is TGTGCCAGCATCTACGCTGCTCGCTCCAATGCCTACGAGCAGTACTTC. This translates into CASIYAARSNAYEQYF.

The chain recombines TRBV2 with TRBJ1-2; no reliable D call. Germline CDR1 and CDR2: SNHLY and FYNNEI. V dropped 5 bases and J dropped 13 bases, with 11 bases sitting between them. The CDR3 totals 10 residues. The CDR3 is CASSRGGSTF. The CDR3 DNA reads as TGTGCCAGCAGTCGGGGAGGGTCCACCTTC.

The chain recombines TRBV28 with TRBJ2-1; D may be TRBD1 (5 bases). Germline assignment: CDR1 MDHEN and CDR2 SYDVKM. The CDR3 has 14 amino acids. V was shortened by 1 base and J by 6 bases, with 10 bases between the two germline ends. The CDR3: CASSLLTVSNEQFF. Written as DNA, the CDR3 is TGTGCCAGCAGTTTATTGACAGTCTCCAATGAGCAGTTCTTC.

This chain joins TRBV27 and TRBJ2-5, with 10 positions matching TRBD2. The CDR3 is made up of 18 amino acids. Losses at the gene ends were 5 bases for V and 1 base for J; bases not matched to a gene: 13. CDR1 and CDR2 (germline): MNHEY, SMNVEV (reference sequence). The CDR3 DNA reads as TGTGCCAGCAGTCCGATAAGAAGACTAGCGGGCCTCCAAGAGACCCAGTACTTC. It codes for CASSPIRRLAGLQETQYF.

The gene calls are TRBV6-6 and TRBJ2-7, with TRBD1 matching over 8 bases. The CDR3 has 14 residues. Unmatched junction bases numbered 5, after V lost 6 bases and J lost 1 base. CDR1 MNHNY and CDR2 SVGAGI come from the germline V gene (reference sequence). The DNA of the CDR3 is TGTGCCAGCAGAAACGGACAGGGATCCTACGAGCAGTACTTC. Its protein product is CASRNGQGSYEQYF.

This chain uses TRBV5-1 with TRBJ2-7; TRBD2 agrees at 11 bases. Unmatched junction bases numbered 20, after V lost 0 bases and J lost 6 bases. There are 20 residues in the CDR3. Germline V lookup: CDR1 SGHRS, CDR2 YFSETQ. This CDR3 is CASSLAYTSGSSYRRSEQYF. CDR3 in DNA: TGCGCCAGCAGCTTGGCCTATACTAGCGGGAGTTCCTACCGTAGGTCCGAGCAGTACTTC.

The chain recombines TRBV7-9 with TRBJ1-3; no definite D call. CDR3 length: 14 residues. The V end was cut by 6 bases, the J end by 0 bases, with 9 bases between. Germline V gene sequence: CDR1 SEHNR, CDR2 FQNEAQ (reference sequence). The CDR3 DNA reads as TGTGCCAGCAGACTGGGCTACTCTGGAAACACCATATATTTT. This codes for CASRLGYSGNTIYF.

The rearrangement links TRBV7-6 to TRBJ2-1; a possible D gene is TRBD2 (5 bases). The length of the CDR3 is 15 residues. The germline V gene has CDR1 SGHVS and CDR2 FNYEAQ. V was trimmed by 0 bases and J by 6 bases, leaving 12 bases between them. DNA of the CDR3: TGTGCCAGCAGCTTAGCCCCCGGGGTCTCCAATGAGCAGTTCTTC. Translating gives CASSLAPGVSNEQFF. The full variable domain, completed using reference TRBV7-6 and TRBJ2-1, is GAGVSQSPRYKVTKRGQDVALRCDPISGHVSLYWYRQALGQGPEFLTYFNYEAQQDKSGLPNDRFSAERPEGSISTLTIQRTEQRDSAMYRCASSLAPGVSNEQFFGPGTRLTVL.

The rearrangement uses TRBV7-2 and TRBJ2-7; 10 positions match TRBD2. With V trimmed by 1 base and J by 2 bases, 8 bases remained unmatched. This CDR3 spans 17 amino acids. The germline gives CDR1 SGHTA, CDR2 FQGNSA. In nucleotides, the CDR3 is TGTGCCAGCAGCTTAGGAATAGCGGGAGGTCAGCCCTACGAGCAGTACTTC. This gives the protein CASSLGIAGGQPYEQYF.

For the CDR3, the DNA is TGCGCCAGCAGCCGACAGGAACCTAATGAAAAACTGTTTTTT. Residues: CASSRQEPNEKLFF. The chain carries TRBV5-1 and TRBJ1-4, with D possibly TRBD1 on 6 matching bases. The CDR3 is 14 amino acids. Germline lookup yields CDR1 SGHRS and CDR2 YFSETQ. Trimming shortened V by 4 bases and J by 3 bases, and 10 bases separated the two germline ends.

This clone was detected only once. The V and J genes are TRBV4-2 and TRBJ2-5, with D perhaps given as TRBD1 or TRBD2 (6 bases each). The CDR3 length is 14 residues. Per germline, CDR1 LGHNA and CDR2 YNFKEQ. The V end was cut by 5 bases, the J end by 4 bases, with 14 bases between. The CDR3 sequence: CASSVRGESETQYF. CDR3 nucleotides: TGTGCCAGCAGCGTGAGGGGGGAGTCAGAGACCCAGTACTTC.